The next 6 T cell receptor beta chains were all read from a single sample in a study of somatic mutations in cytotoxic T cells in rheumatoid arthritis. This table comes from immunoSEQ multiplex PCR, and its TCRdb copy is limited to in-frame clones, with some not included. Of thousands of clones listed, 60% to 80% are singletons. The material sequenced was CD8+ T cells sorted from blood. These receptors originate from a woman aged 45-59 years in good health.

As concerns this clone: One end of the junction does not line up with germline, which may come from a read error. V is TRBV27 and J is TRBJ2-7; tentative D call: TRBD2 (5 bases). CDR3 length: 12 residues. CDR1 and CDR2 from the germline V gene are MNHEY and SMNVEV (reference sequence). CDR3 sequence reads: CASSFERTAIVF. CDR3 DNA: TGTGCCAGCAGTTTTGAGAGGACTGCGATCGTTTTC.

This clone was seen only a few times. This rearrangement joins TRBV6-4 to TRBJ2-2; TRBD1 agrees at 7 bases. With 2 bases clipped from V and 3 bases from J, the junction kept 3 bases outside the gene matches. Germline values: CDR1 MRHNA, CDR2 SNTAGT. There are 15 residues in the CDR3. CDR3 sequence (DNA): TGTGCCAGCAGTGACGAGGGGGCGGACACCGGGGAGCTGTTTTTT. Its protein product is CASSDEGADTGELFF.

This clone was recorded only once. The V and J genes are TRBV7-9 and TRBJ2-3; maybe TRBD1 (5 bases). With 8 bases removed from V and 5 bases from J, the gap between germline ends came to 8 bases. The CDR3 consists of 11 residues. Germline V CDR1 and CDR2: SEHNR, FQNEAQ (reference sequence). The CDR3 spells CASDRLDTQYF. CDR3 in DNA: TGTGCCAGCGACAGACTAGATACGCAGTATTTT.

The CDR3 DNA reads TGTGCCAGCAGCTTGGTGTGTTGCGGGGGAAACTTCTACGAGCAGTACTTC. It translates to CASSLVCCGGNFYEQYF. The chain joins TRBV5-6 to TRBJ2-7; 7 bases line up with TRBD2. Germline V gene lookup returns CDR1 SGHDT and CDR2 YYEEEE. Trimming took 0 bases from V and 3 from J; bases not matched to a gene: 12. The CDR3 contains 17 residues.

The gene calls are TRBV6-1 and TRBJ1-6; perhaps TRBD1 as D (5 bases). The CDR3 loop spans 15 amino acids. Germline lookup yields CDR1 MNHNS and CDR2 SASEGT. V was shortened by 5 bases and J by 10 bases, with 18 bases between the two germline ends. CDR3 in DNA: TGTGCCAGCAGTTCACCGCGGGACGGGGGGTCACCCCTCCACTTT. It yields the protein CASSSPRDGGSPLHF.

In DNA, the CDR3 is TGCGCCAGCAGATGGGACAGCTCCTACGAGCAGTACTTC. Protein: CASRWDSSYEQYF. The chain couples TRBV5-1 to TRBJ2-7; TRBD1 agrees at 7 bases. CDR3 length: 13 amino acids. Germline CDR1 and CDR2: SGHRS and YFSETQ. The ends lost 5 bases at V and 0 bases at J; junction bases unmatched: 2.